The T cell receptor (beta chain) under discussion was sequenced for a study of cytomegalovirus exposure and HLA in healthy donors. CDR3 length: 15 residues. Germline V CDR1 and CDR2: SGHAT, FQNNGV. Unmatched junction bases numbered 4, after V lost 3 bases and J lost 0 bases. The PCR had 60 Vbeta and 13 Jbeta primers. TCRdb's copy holds only in-frame clones and misses some; the assay was immunoSEQ multiplex PCR. The sample lists about 85,000 clones, roughly 80% occurring once. Donors consisted of healthy bone marrow donors. This TCR was recovered from a man aged 50 to 59 in good health and CMV-seropositive. The sequenced material came from PBMCs. The rearrangement links TRBV11-2 to TRBJ2-7, with 8 bases identical to TRBD2. The CDR3 spells CASSFAGTSSYEQYF. CDR3 bases: TGTGCCAGCAGCTTCGCCGGGACTAGCTCCTACGAGCAGTACTTC.